The text below deals with one TCR beta chain. Produced via immunoSEQ multiplex PCR; TCRdb's table is partial and in-frame only. The sample holds some 1.4 million clones, roughly 95% seen once. The sample belongs to a study of shared clonotypes between healthy human individuals. V lost 6 bases to trimming and J lost 5 bases, with 20 bases between them. This CDR3 comprises 16 residues. Germline V gene data show CDR1 as MDHEN and CDR2 as SYDVKM. What was sequenced was naive CD4+ T cells sorted from blood. Subset defined: CD45RA+ positively selected. The chain has TRBV28 and TRBJ1-5, with a tentative D call TRBD1 (5 bases). This receptor was identified in a man aged 30-40 years in good health. The CDR3 DNA is TGTGCCAGCAGAATAATCGGGACGCGGGGGGATCAGCCCCAGCATTTT. Protein sequence: CASRIIGTRGDQPQHF.